The rows below give T cell receptor beta chains drawn from one sample of a study of CD8 T cells in Susac syndrome. A single record per CDR3 protein comes from TCRdb applying MiXCR to the immunoSEQ multiplex PCR reads. Of about 120,000 distinct CDR3 sequences in the sample, over 90% are singletons; the top ten hold around 0.27%. The sample consisted of CD8+ T cells from PBMCs. These TCRs come from a human donor with Susac syndrome. The CDR3 runs from the conserved cysteine through the conserved F or W. Fields, in order: V gene, D gene, J gene, clone size, CDR3 protein, CDR3 DNA. The D gene is left open where the match is weak. The size of a clone is reported for some rows only, either as once, few or many, or as a class for expanded clones.

v_call: TRBV27; d_call: TRBD1; j_call: TRBJ2-4; clone_size: -; cdr3_aa: CASSEWTGRNIQYF; cdr3_nt: TGTGCCAGCAGTGAATGGACAGGGCGAAACATTCAGTACTTC
v_call: TRBV29-1; d_call: -; j_call: TRBJ2-2; clone_size: -; cdr3_aa: CSVYHGQSTGELFF; cdr3_nt: TGCAGCGTCTACCATGGACAGTCGACCGGGGAGCTGTTTTTT
v_call: TRBV29-1; d_call: -; j_call: TRBJ1-1; clone_size: -; cdr3_aa: CSVAGVEAFF; cdr3_nt: TGCAGCGTTGCGGGGGTTGAAGCTTTCTTT
v_call: TRBV20-1; d_call: TRBD2; j_call: TRBJ2-4; clone_size: -; cdr3_aa: CSATIAGGLVDSAKNIQYF; cdr3_nt: TGCAGTGCCACCATAGCGGGGGGCCTAGTTGACTCCGCCAAAAACATTCAGTACTTC
v_call: TRBV29-1; d_call: -; j_call: TRBJ1-1; clone_size: -; cdr3_aa: CSVEVAGVAEAFF; cdr3_nt: TGCAGCGTTGAAGTGGCAGGGGTGGCTGAAGCTTTCTTT
v_call: TRBV19; d_call: TRBD2; j_call: TRBJ2-5; clone_size: -; cdr3_aa: CASGWTSGGQYQETQYF; cdr3_nt: TGTGCCAGTGGCTGGACTAGCGGGGGGCAGTACCAAGAGACCCAGTACTTC
v_call: TRBV16; d_call: -; j_call: TRBJ1-1; clone_size: -; cdr3_aa: CASSQFSEEAFF; cdr3_nt: TGTGCCAGCAGCCAATTTTCAGAGGAAGCTTTCTTT
v_call: TRBV5-1; d_call: TRBD1; j_call: TRBJ1-2; clone_size: once; cdr3_aa: CASSSDGTASYGYTF; cdr3_nt: TGCGCCAGCAGCTCCGATGGGACAGCCAGCTATGGCTACACCTTC
v_call: TRBV13; d_call: -; j_call: TRBJ1-2; clone_size: -; cdr3_aa: CASSQKQGYYGYTF; cdr3_nt: TGTGCCAGCAGCCAAAAGCAGGGATACTATGGCTACACCTTC
v_call: TRBV29-1; d_call: -; j_call: TRBJ1-1; clone_size: -; cdr3_aa: CSAVRSSVTNTEAFF; cdr3_nt: TGCAGCGCTGTCAGATCGAGCGTTACGAACACTGAAGCTTTCTTT
v_call: TRBV20-1; d_call: -; j_call: TRBJ2-7; clone_size: -; cdr3_aa: CSASYYPVSSYEQYF; cdr3_nt: TGCAGTGCTAGTTACTACCCAGTTAGCTCCTACGAGCAGTACTTC
v_call: TRBV6-5; d_call: -; j_call: TRBJ2-7; clone_size: -; cdr3_aa: CASSYSAGEQYF; cdr3_nt: TGTGCCAGCAGTTACAGTGCCGGCGAGCAGTACTTC
v_call: TRBV20-1; d_call: -; j_call: TRBJ1-2; clone_size: -; cdr3_aa: CSANLPGSGYTF; cdr3_nt: TGCAGTGCTAATCTCCCTGGCAGCGGCTACACCTTC
v_call: TRBV20-1; d_call: TRBD1; j_call: TRBJ1-6; clone_size: -; cdr3_aa: CSARDVGGSNSPLHF; cdr3_nt: TGCAGTGCTAGAGATGTAGGGGGCAGTAATTCACCCCTCCACTTT
v_call: TRBV25-1; d_call: -; j_call: TRBJ1-2; clone_size: -; cdr3_aa: CASSEAGKGYTF; cdr3_nt: TGTGCCAGCAGTGAAGCGGGCAAGGGCTACACCTTC
v_call: TRBV14; d_call: -; j_call: TRBJ1-5; clone_size: -; cdr3_aa: CASSHLGRLKPQHF; cdr3_nt: TGTGCCAGCAGCCACCTTGGTCGTTTAAAGCCCCAGCATTTT
v_call: TRBV7-6; d_call: TRBD1; j_call: TRBJ1-6; clone_size: -; cdr3_aa: CASSPRQGADSPLHF; cdr3_nt: TGTGCCAGCAGCCCAAGACAGGGGGCAGATTCACCCCTCCACTTT
v_call: TRBV14; d_call: -; j_call: TRBJ2-5; clone_size: -; cdr3_aa: CASSQGIIRETQYF; cdr3_nt: TGTGCCAGCAGCCAAGGAATCATCAGGGAGACCCAGTACTTC
v_call: TRBV20-1; d_call: -; j_call: TRBJ1-1; clone_size: -; cdr3_aa: CSARGGGSTEAFF; cdr3_nt: TGCAGTGCTAGAGGAGGCGGGAGCACTGAAGCTTTCTTT
v_call: TRBV6-5; d_call: TRBD1; j_call: TRBJ1-2; clone_size: -; cdr3_aa: CASSYRGQGGYGYTF; cdr3_nt: TGTGCCAGCAGTTACCGAGGACAGGGAGGCTATGGCTACACCTTC
v_call: TRBV6-1; d_call: TRBD1; j_call: TRBJ1-5; clone_size: -; cdr3_aa: CASVGQGATQPQHF; cdr3_nt: TGTGCCAGCGTGGGACAGGGGGCTACCCAGCCCCAGCATTTT
v_call: TRBV20-1; d_call: TRBD2; j_call: TRBJ2-1; clone_size: -; cdr3_aa: CSAHGTSEYNEQFF; cdr3_nt: TGCAGTGCCCACGGGACTAGCGAATACAATGAGCAGTTCTTC
v_call: TRBV24-1; d_call: -; j_call: TRBJ2-1; clone_size: -; cdr3_aa: CATSARAGSYNEQFF; cdr3_nt: TGTGCCACCAGTGCCAGGGCAGGGTCCTACAATGAGCAGTTCTTC
v_call: TRBV29-1; d_call: TRBD1; j_call: TRBJ2-7; clone_size: -; cdr3_aa: CSASDRDDNYEQYF; cdr3_nt: TGCAGCGCCTCGGACAGGGACGACAACTACGAGCAGTACTTC
v_call: TRBV29-1; d_call: -; j_call: TRBJ1-2; clone_size: -; cdr3_aa: CSVEDHVGGEGGGYTF; cdr3_nt: TGCAGCGTTGAAGATCATGTCGGCGGGGAAGGCGGAGGCTACACCTTC
v_call: TRBV15; d_call: -; j_call: TRBJ1-5; clone_size: -; cdr3_aa: CATSIRDEGQPQHF; cdr3_nt: TGTGCCACCAGCATCAGGGACGAAGGTCAGCCCCAGCATTTT
v_call: TRBV12-3/TRBV12-4; d_call: -; j_call: TRBJ2-2; clone_size: -; cdr3_aa: CASSLEVGELFF; cdr3_nt: TGTGCCAGCAGCCTAGAGGTTGGGGAGCTGTTTTTT
v_call: TRBV20-1; d_call: TRBD1; j_call: TRBJ1-2; clone_size: -; cdr3_aa: CSATSDRGIGYTF; cdr3_nt: TGCAGTGCTACATCAGACAGGGGGATTGGCTACACCTTC
v_call: TRBV7-2; d_call: TRBD1; j_call: TRBJ2-1; clone_size: once; cdr3_aa: CASSQGGDYTNEQFF; cdr3_nt: TGTGCCAGCAGCCAAGGGGGCGACTACACAAATGAGCAGTTCTTC
v_call: TRBV5-5; d_call: TRBD1; j_call: TRBJ2-2; clone_size: -; cdr3_aa: CASSRGGQGAWTGELFF; cdr3_nt: TGTGCCAGCAGCCGGGGGGGACAGGGGGCATGGACCGGGGAGCTGTTTTTT
v_call: TRBV9; d_call: TRBD1; j_call: TRBJ1-5; clone_size: -; cdr3_aa: CASSVSGGGQPQHF; cdr3_nt: TGTGCCAGCAGCGTTTCAGGGGGCGGCCAGCCCCAGCATTTT
v_call: TRBV27; d_call: -; j_call: TRBJ1-2; clone_size: -; cdr3_aa: CASSPWGGNYGYTF; cdr3_nt: TGTGCCAGCAGTCCGTGGGGAGGGAACTATGGCTACACCTTC
v_call: TRBV15; d_call: TRBD2; j_call: TRBJ2-5; clone_size: -; cdr3_aa: CATSRWGGETQYF; cdr3_nt: TGTGCCACCAGCAGATGGGGGGGGGAGACCCAGTACTTC
v_call: TRBV6-6; d_call: -; j_call: TRBJ2-5; clone_size: -; cdr3_aa: CASSSVQGEETQYF; cdr3_nt: TGTGCCAGCAGTTCGGTCCAGGGAGAAGAGACCCAGTACTTC
v_call: TRBV5-4; d_call: -; j_call: TRBJ1-2; clone_size: -; cdr3_aa: CASSFQGGYGYTF; cdr3_nt: TGTGCCAGCAGCTTTCAGGGAGGGTATGGCTACACCTTC
v_call: TRBV2; d_call: -; j_call: TRBJ2-3; clone_size: -; cdr3_aa: CASSAGVTDTQYF; cdr3_nt: TGTGCCAGCAGCGCAGGGGTGACAGATACGCAGTATTTT
v_call: TRBV7-9; d_call: -; j_call: TRBJ2-3; clone_size: -; cdr3_aa: CASSPPPGVSDTQYF; cdr3_nt: TGTGCCAGCAGCCCCCCACCCGGGGTCTCAGATACGCAGTATTTT
v_call: TRBV4-2; d_call: -; j_call: TRBJ2-5; clone_size: -; cdr3_aa: CASSQEGASGQETQYF; cdr3_nt: TGTGCCAGCAGCCAAGAAGGGGCTAGTGGCCAAGAGACCCAGTACTTC
v_call: TRBV11-2; d_call: -; j_call: TRBJ2-7; clone_size: -; cdr3_aa: CASTLVGSYEQYF; cdr3_nt: TGTGCCAGCACCCTAGTCGGGTCCTACGAGCAGTACTTC
v_call: TRBV19; d_call: -; j_call: TRBJ2-7; clone_size: -; cdr3_aa: CASSPGTSVYEQYF; cdr3_nt: TGTGCCAGTTCCCCCGGGACCTCGGTTTACGAGCAGTACTTC
v_call: TRBV9; d_call: -; j_call: TRBJ1-2; clone_size: once; cdr3_aa: CASSAAVEGYTF; cdr3_nt: TGTGCCAGCAGCGCAGCAGTGGAGGGCTACACCTTC
v_call: TRBV4-3; d_call: -; j_call: TRBJ2-1; clone_size: -; cdr3_aa: CASSQRGNYNEQFF; cdr3_nt: TGCGCCAGCAGCCAAAGGGGAAACTACAATGAGCAGTTCTTC